The T cell receptor beta chain described here comes from a study of shared clonotypes between healthy human individuals. As for the study in general: The study drew on a couple of women and three men aged 18 to 49 as donors. Study-wide points: In several donors, about 5% of naive CD4 clonotypes appeared in common. How much donors shared clonotypes was expected to be affected by sequencing depth.

To note about this clone: Its matching antigen is unknown.

This CDR3 contains 14 residues. Germline lookup yields CDR1 SQVTM and CDR2 ANQGSEA. The V end lost 3 bases, the J end lost 8 bases, and 19 bases lay between the germline ends. Profiling relied on immunoSEQ multiplex PCR, and the TCRdb table lists in-frame clones only, not all of them. Found here are about 1.5 million clones, 95% to 99% of them singletons; the top ten hold about 0.45%. What was sequenced was naive CD4+ T cells sorted from blood. The subset was: CD45RA+ positively selected. This clonotype originated in a man aged 30 to 39 in good health. V and J are TRBV29-1 and TRBJ1-2; D unclear. The CDR3 loop is CSVDQAARSVGYTF. The CDR3 coding sequence is TGCAGCGTTGACCAGGCCGCGCGGAGTGTCGGCTACACCTTC.